This T cell receptor (beta chain) was identified in a study of cytomegalovirus exposure and HLA in healthy donors. The PCR was carried out with 60 Vbeta primers and 13 Jbeta primers. Using immunoSEQ multiplex PCR, the repertoire was profiled, and TCRdb retains in-frame clones only, with some absent. This table holds about 190,000 clones, less than 90% found once. Germline V lookup: CDR1 PRHDT, CDR2 FYEKMQ (reference sequence). V dropped 5 bases and J dropped 2; count of bases not matched to a gene: 6. This CDR3 has 15 amino acids. The receptor was derived from a boy aged 5-17 years in good health and CMV-seronegative. The V and J genes are TRBV13 and TRBJ2-7; 10 bases fit TRBD2. The sequenced sample consisted of PBMCs. CDR3 amino acids: CASSPRTSGAYEQYF. The CDR3 bases are TGTGCCAGCAGCCCCCGGACTAGCGGTGCCTACGAGCAGTACTTC.